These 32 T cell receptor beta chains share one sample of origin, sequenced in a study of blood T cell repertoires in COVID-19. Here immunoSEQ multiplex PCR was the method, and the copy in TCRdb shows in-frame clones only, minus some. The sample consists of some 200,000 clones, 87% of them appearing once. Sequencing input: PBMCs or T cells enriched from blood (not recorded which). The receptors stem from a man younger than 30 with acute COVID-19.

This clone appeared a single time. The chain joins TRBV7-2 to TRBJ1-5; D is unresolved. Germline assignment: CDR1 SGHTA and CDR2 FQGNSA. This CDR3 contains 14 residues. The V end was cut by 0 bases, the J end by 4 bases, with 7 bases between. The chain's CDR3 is CASSLAYSNQPQHF. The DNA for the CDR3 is TGTGCCAGCAGCTTAGCGTATTCGAATCAGCCCCAGCATTTT.

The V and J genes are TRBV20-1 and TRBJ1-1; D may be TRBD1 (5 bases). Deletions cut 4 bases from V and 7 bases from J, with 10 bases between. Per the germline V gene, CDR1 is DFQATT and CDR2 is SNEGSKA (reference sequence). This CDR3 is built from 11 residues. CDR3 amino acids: CSATGSGEAFF. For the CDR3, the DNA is TGCAGTGCTACAGGGTCTGGTGAAGCTTTCTTT.

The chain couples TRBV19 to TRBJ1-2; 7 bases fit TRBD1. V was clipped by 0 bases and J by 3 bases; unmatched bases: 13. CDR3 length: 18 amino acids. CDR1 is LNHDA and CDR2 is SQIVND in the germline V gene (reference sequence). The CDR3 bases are TGTGCCAGTAGTATAGACCTTTTGGGACAGACGTCAGACTATGGCTACACCTTC. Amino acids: CASSIDLLGQTSDYGYTF.

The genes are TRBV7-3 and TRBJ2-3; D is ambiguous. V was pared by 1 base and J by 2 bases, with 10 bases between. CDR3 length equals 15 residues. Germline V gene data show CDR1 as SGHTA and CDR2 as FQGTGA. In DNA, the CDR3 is TGTGCCAGCAGCTTAAGTAGCCGCTACACAGATACGCAGTATTTT. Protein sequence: CASSLSSRYTDTQYF.

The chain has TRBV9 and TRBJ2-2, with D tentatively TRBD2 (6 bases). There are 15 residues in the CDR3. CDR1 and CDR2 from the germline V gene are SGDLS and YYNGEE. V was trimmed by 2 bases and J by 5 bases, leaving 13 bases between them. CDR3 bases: TGTGCCAGCAGCGTGTCGGGAGTACGGACCGGGGAGCTGTTTTTT. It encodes CASSVSGVRTGELFF.

The CDR3 here is CASSTGQAVGYEQYF. CDR3 nucleotides: TGTGCCAGTAGTACCGGACAGGCCGTGGGTTACGAGCAGTACTTC. This rearrangement joins TRBV19 to TRBJ2-7; TRBD1 agrees at 7 bases. The CDR3 extends over 15 amino acids. The J segment lost 4 bases and the V segment lost 4 bases, leaving 10 bases of the junction unmatched. Germline V gives CDR1 LNHDA, CDR2 SQIVND (reference sequence). Complete variable domain (other parts from reference TRBV19 and TRBJ2-7): DGGITQSPKYLFRKEGQNVTLSCEQNLNHDAMYWYRQDPGQGLRLIYYSQIVNDFQKGDIAEGYSVSREKKESFPLTVTSAQKNPTAFYLCASSTGQAVGYEQYFGPGTRLTVT.

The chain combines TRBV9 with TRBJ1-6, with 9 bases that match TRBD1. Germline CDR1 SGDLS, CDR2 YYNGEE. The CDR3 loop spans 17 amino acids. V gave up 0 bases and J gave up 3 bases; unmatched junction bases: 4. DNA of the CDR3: TGTGCCAGCAGCGTAGCCGGGGACAGGGACTATAATTCACCCCTCCACTTT. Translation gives CASSVAGDRDYNSPLHF.

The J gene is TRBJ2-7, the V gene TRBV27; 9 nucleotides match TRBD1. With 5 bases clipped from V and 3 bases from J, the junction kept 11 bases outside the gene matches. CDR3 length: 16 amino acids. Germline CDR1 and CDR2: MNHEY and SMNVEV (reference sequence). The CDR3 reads CASSVTGGMVLYEQYF. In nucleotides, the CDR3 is TGTGCCAGCAGTGTAACAGGGGGCATGGTGCTCTACGAGCAGTACTTC.

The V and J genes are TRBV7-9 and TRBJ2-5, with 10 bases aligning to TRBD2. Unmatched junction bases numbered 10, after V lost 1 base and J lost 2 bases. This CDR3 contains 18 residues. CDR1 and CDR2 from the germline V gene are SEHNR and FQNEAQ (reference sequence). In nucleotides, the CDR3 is TGTGCCAGCAGCTTAGGTGGTCTAGCGGGAGTAAGGCAAGAGACCCAGTACTTC. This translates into CASSLGGLAGVRQETQYF.

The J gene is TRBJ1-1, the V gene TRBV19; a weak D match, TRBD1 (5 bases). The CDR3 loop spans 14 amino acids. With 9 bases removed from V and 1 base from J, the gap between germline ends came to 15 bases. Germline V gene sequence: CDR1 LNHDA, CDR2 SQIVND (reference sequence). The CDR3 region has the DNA TGTGCCAGCGATGGGGGGAACCGGAACACTGAAGCTTTCTTT. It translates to CASDGGNRNTEAFF.

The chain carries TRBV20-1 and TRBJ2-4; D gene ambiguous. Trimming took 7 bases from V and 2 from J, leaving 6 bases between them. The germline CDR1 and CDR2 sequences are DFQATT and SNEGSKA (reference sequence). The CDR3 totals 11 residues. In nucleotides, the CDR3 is TGCAGTGTTCATTCCAAAAACATTCAGTACTTC. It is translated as CSVHSKNIQYF.

CDR3 in amino acids: CSVFYGGDGYGYTF. In DNA form, the CDR3 reads TGCAGCGTTTTTTACGGGGGTGATGGCTATGGCTACACCTTC. The rearrangement uses TRBV29-1 and TRBJ1-2, with D tentatively TRBD1 (5 bases). CDR1 is SQVTM, CDR2 ANQGSEA, per germline. Trimming removed 5 bases at V and 4 bases at J, with 17 bases between. The CDR3 covers 14 residues.

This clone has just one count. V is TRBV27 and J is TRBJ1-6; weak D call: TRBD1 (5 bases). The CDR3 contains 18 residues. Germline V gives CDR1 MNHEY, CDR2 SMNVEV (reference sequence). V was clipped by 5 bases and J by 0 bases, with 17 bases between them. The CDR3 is CASSLIWTPFSYNSPLHF. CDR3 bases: TGTGCCAGCAGTCTAATCTGGACACCCTTCTCCTATAATTCACCCCTCCACTTT.

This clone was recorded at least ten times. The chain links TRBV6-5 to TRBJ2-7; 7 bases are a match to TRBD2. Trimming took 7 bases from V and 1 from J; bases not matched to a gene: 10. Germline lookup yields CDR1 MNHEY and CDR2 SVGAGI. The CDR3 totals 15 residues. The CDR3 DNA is TGTGCCAGCACCGAAGGAAGCGGGATATCCTACGAGCAGTACTTC. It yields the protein CASTEGSGISYEQYF.

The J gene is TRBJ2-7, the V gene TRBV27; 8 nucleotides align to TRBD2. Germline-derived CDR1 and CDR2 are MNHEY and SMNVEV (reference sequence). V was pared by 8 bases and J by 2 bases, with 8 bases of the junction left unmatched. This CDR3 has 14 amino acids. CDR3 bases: TGTGCCAGCCGAAGTAGCGGGGACACCTACGAGCAGTACTTC. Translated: CASRSSGDTYEQYF.

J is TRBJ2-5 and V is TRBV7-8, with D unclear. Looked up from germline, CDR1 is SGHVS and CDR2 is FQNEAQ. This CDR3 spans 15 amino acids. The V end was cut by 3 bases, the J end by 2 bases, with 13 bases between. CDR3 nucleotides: TGTGCCAGCAGCTTCTCCAGGATGAAACAAGAGACCCAGTACTTC. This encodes CASSFSRMKQETQYF.

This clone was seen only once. The CDR3 DNA follows: TGCGCCAGCAGCGGTCCGACAGGAAACACTGAAGCTTTCTTT. The encoded protein is CASSGPTGNTEAFF. The rearrangement uses TRBV5-1 and TRBJ1-1; D is possibly TRBD1 (6 bases). The ends were cut back, 4 bases at V and 2 bases at J, with 12 bases in the middle. CDR3 length: 14 residues. Germline V gives CDR1 SGHRS, CDR2 YFSETQ.

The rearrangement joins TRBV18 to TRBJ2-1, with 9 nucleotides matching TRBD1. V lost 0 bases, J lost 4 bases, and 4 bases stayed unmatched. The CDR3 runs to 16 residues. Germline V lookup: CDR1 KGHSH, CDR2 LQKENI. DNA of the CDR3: TGTGCCAGCTCACCACCGGGACAGGGAGGGTACAATGAGCAGTTCTTC. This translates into CASSPPGQGGYNEQFF.

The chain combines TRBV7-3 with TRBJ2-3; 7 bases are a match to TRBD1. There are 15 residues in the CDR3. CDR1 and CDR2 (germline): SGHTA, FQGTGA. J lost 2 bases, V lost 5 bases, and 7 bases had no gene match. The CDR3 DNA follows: TGTGCCAGCAGCCGGACAGGATCCGACACAGATACGCAGTATTTT. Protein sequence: CASSRTGSDTDTQYF.

The DNA of the CDR3 is TGTGCCAGCAGTTTAGGGAGGGAGGAGGGGACCAATGAGCAGTTCTTC. Translation: CASSLGREEGTNEQFF. This chain uses TRBV28 with TRBJ2-1, with 7 bases that match TRBD2. The V gene end was trimmed by 2 bases and the J gene end by 6 bases; junction bases not matched to a gene: 10. The CDR3 covers 16 residues. The V gene's germline CDR1 is MDHEN and CDR2 SYDVKM.

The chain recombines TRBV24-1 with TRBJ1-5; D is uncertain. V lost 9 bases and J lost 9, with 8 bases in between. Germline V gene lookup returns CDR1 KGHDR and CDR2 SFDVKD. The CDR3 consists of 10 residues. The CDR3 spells CATARRPQHF. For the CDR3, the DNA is TGTGCCACCGCTAGGAGGCCCCAGCATTTT.

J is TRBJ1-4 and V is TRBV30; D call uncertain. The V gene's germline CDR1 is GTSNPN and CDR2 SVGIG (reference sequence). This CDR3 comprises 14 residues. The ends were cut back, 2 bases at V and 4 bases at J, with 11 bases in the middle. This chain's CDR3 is CAWSKARLNEKLFF. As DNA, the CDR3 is TGTGCCTGGAGTAAGGCGAGACTTAATGAAAAACTGTTTTTT.

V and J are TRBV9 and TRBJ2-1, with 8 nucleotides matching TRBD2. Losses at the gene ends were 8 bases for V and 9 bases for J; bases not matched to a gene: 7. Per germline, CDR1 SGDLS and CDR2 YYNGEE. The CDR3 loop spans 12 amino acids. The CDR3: CASGAGVGEQFF. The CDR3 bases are TGTGCCAGTGGAGCGGGAGTGGGTGAGCAGTTCTTC.

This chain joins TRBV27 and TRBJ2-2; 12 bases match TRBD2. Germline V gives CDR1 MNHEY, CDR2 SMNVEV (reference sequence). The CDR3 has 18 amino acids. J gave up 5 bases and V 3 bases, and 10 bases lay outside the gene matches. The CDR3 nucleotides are TGTGCCAGCAGTTTGGCTAGCGGGAGGGCCATACAAACCGGGGAGCTGTTTTTT. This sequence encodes CASSLASGRAIQTGELFF.

CDR3 DNA sequence: TGTGCCAGCAGCTTAGTCCGGGGTAGCACAGATACGCAGTATTTT. Protein product: CASSLVRGSTDTQYF. The rearrangement joins TRBV13 to TRBJ2-3, with a tentative D call TRBD2 (5 bases). The CDR3 sequence is 15 residues long. Germline assignment: CDR1 PRHDT and CDR2 FYEKMQ (reference sequence). V gave up 1 base and J gave up 0 bases, with 8 bases separating them.

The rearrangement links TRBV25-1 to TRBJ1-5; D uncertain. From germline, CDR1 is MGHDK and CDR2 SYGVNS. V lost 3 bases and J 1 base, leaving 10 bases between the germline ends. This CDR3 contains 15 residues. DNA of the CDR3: TGTGCCAGCAGTGAGTCAGTAGCCAGCAATCAGCCCCAGCATTTT. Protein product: CASSESVASNQPQHF.

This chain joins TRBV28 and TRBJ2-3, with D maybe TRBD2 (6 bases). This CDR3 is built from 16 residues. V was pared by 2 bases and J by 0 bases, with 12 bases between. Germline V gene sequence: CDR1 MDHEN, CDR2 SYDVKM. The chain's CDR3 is CASSLSGWYSTDTQYF. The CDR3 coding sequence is TGTGCCAGCAGTTTAAGCGGGTGGTATAGCACAGATACGCAGTATTTT.

CDR3 loop: CASSLEGEEVYSNQPQHF. The CDR3 region has the DNA TGTGCCAGCAGCTTGGAGGGAGAGGAGGTCTATAGCAATCAGCCCCAGCATTTT. This chain connects TRBV5-5 to TRBJ1-5; no firm D call. This CDR3 region has 18 residues. With 0 bases removed from V and 0 bases from J, the gap between germline ends came to 16 bases. Germline lookup yields CDR1 SGHKS and CDR2 YYEKEE (reference sequence). Using reference TRBV5-5 and TRBJ1-5 for the parts outside the CDR3, the full variable domain is DAGVTQSPTHLIKTRGQQVTLRCSPISGHKSVSWYQQVLGQGPQFIFQYYEKEERGRGNFPDRFSARQFPNYSSELNVNALLLGDSALYLCASSLEGEEVYSNQPQHFGDGTRLSIL.

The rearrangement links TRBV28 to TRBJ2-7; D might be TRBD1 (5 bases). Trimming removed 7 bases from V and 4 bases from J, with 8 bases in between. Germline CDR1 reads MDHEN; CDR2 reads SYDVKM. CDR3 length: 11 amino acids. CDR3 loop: CASKDSYEQYF. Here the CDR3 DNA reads TGTGCCAGCAAAGACAGTTACGAGCAGTACTTC.

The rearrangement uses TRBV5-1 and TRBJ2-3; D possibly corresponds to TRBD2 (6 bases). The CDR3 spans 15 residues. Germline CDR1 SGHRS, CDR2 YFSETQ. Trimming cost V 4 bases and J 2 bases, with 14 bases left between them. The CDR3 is CASSPSGLTTDTQYF. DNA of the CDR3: TGCGCCAGCAGCCCCTCGGGACTTACCACAGATACGCAGTATTTT.

In nucleotides, the CDR3 is TGCGCCAGCAACTCCGCTGACAGTATGTCCTACAATGAGCAGTTCTTC. This sequence encodes CASNSADSMSYNEQFF. The chain combines TRBV10-2 with TRBJ2-1; tentatively, D is TRBD1 (5 bases). The germline gives CDR1 WSHSY, CDR2 SAAADI. This CDR3 is 16 amino acids long. Trimming removed 7 bases from V and 1 base from J, with 17 bases in between.

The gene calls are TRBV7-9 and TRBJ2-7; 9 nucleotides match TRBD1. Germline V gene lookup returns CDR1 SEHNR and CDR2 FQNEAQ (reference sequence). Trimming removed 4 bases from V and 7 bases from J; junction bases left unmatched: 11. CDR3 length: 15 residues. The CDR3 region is CASSSRDRVHQEQYF. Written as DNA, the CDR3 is TGTGCCAGCAGCTCCCGGGACAGGGTCCATCAGGAGCAGTACTTC.